Shown below are 32 T cell receptor beta chains from a single sample sequenced in a study of T cell changes during pregnancy in multiple sclerosis. Sequencing used immunoSEQ multiplex PCR; TCRdb keeps in-frame clones, though not all of them. This table holds some 12,000 clones, about 85% found once. The sequenced sample was CD8+ T cells from peripheral blood mononuclear cells, obtained in the second trimester of pregnancy. These receptors all stem from a female donor in good health, enrolled as a control in a pregnancy study.

Written as DNA, the CDR3 is TGTGCCAGCAGTTACGCCAGAGCCCCCCCAGGAGATACGCAGTATTTT. It encodes CASSYARAPPGDTQYF. This chain joins TRBV6-6 and TRBJ2-3; no reliable D call. V was shortened by 2 bases and J by 5 bases, with 17 bases between the two germline ends. The CDR3 runs 16 residues. Per germline, CDR1 MNHNY and CDR2 SVGAGI (reference sequence).

This chain links TRBV7-5 with TRBJ1-3; whether TRBD1, the table's D call, matches the DNA was not checked. TRBV7-5 is marked as a pseudogene. The CDR3 runs to 13 residues. The CDR3 sequence is CARSQGGGDTIYF. DNA for the CDR3: TGTGCCAGAAGCCAGGGGGGAGGAGACACCATATATTTT.

The J gene is TRBJ2-1, the V gene TRBV11-2, with 7 bases aligning to TRBD2. The germline gives CDR1 SGHAT, CDR2 FQNNGV. CDR3 size: 17 residues. V gave up 0 bases and J gave up 0 bases; unmatched junction bases: 5. The chain's CDR3 is CASSLELAASSYNEQFF. In DNA form, the CDR3 reads TGTGCCAGCAGCTTAGAGCTAGCGGCGAGCTCCTACAATGAGCAGTTCTTC.

The V and J genes are TRBV7-2 and TRBJ2-4; D remains ambiguous. Germline CDR1 reads SGHTA; CDR2 reads FQGNSA. The CDR3 length is 14 residues. V lost 3 bases, J lost 0 bases, and 6 bases lay in between. The CDR3, as DNA: TGTGCCAGCAGCTTTCTCGTAGCCAAAAACATTCAGTACTTC. It specifies CASSFLVAKNIQYF.

This clone was seen a single time. The chain carries TRBV9 and TRBJ1-2; D is perhaps TRBD1 (6 bases). CDR3 length: 15 residues. Germline values: CDR1 SGDLS, CDR2 YYNGEE. V gave up 3 bases and J gave up 2 bases, with 14 bases separating them. CDR3 nucleotides: TGTGCCAGCAGCGGGGAGGGGGGGCCCAACTATGGCTACACCTTC. Translation gives CASSGEGGPNYGYTF.

The genes are TRBV9 and TRBJ2-7, with D perhaps matching TRBD1 (6 bases). V lost 4 bases and J lost 0, with 17 bases in between. Germline V lookup: CDR1 SGDLS, CDR2 YYNGEE. This CDR3 region has 16 residues. CDR3 nucleotide sequence: TGTGCCAGCAGCCCGAGCCAAGACAGGTCCTCCTACGAGCAGTACTTC. It specifies CASSPSQDRSSYEQYF.

The chain is built from TRBV13 and TRBJ2-1, with 10 bases aligning to TRBD2. This CDR3 comprises 14 residues. Per germline, CDR1 PRHDT and CDR2 FYEKMQ (reference sequence). With 4 bases clipped from V and 7 bases from J, the junction kept 4 bases outside the gene matches. CDR3 region: CASSSGLADNEQFF. CDR3 nucleotide sequence: TGTGCCAGCAGCTCCGGACTAGCGGATAATGAGCAGTTCTTC.

The J gene is TRBJ2-3, the V gene TRBV5-5; TRBD1 might be the D (7 bases). This CDR3 region has 16 residues. Germline CDR1 and CDR2: SGHKS and YYEKEE (reference sequence). The V end lost 2 bases, the J end lost 2 bases, and 15 bases lay between the germline ends. The CDR3 DNA is TGTGCCAGCAGCTTCGTTCAGGGGGGTTTCACAGATACGCAGTATTTT. Translation: CASSFVQGGFTDTQYF.

The genes are TRBV2 and TRBJ1-5, with a weak D call TRBD1 (6 bases). This CDR3 comprises 14 residues. Trimming left V 5 bases short and J 4 bases short, with 12 bases between. Looked up from germline, CDR1 is SNHLY and CDR2 is FYNNEI. The CDR3 loop reads CASSSGTPNQPQHF. CDR3 coding DNA: TGTGCCAGCAGTTCCGGGACACCTAATCAGCCCCAGCATTTT.

The J gene is TRBJ2-2, the V gene TRBV7-6, with TRBD2 identical over 9 bases. Germline V lookup: CDR1 SGHVS, CDR2 FNYEAQ. The CDR3 is 19 amino acids. V lost 1 base to trimming and J lost 2 bases; unmatched junction nucleotides: 11. CDR3 loop: CASSLEGAGGPINTGELFF. The DNA of the CDR3 is TGTGCCAGCAGCTTAGAAGGTGCGGGAGGGCCAATTAACACCGGGGAGCTGTTTTTT.

This chain joins TRBV5-4 and TRBJ2-7; a weak D match, TRBD2 (6 bases). Looked up from germline, CDR1 is SGHNT and CDR2 is YYREEE (reference sequence). V was trimmed by 2 bases and J by 6 bases, leaving 15 bases between them. The CDR3 is 14 amino acids. This chain's CDR3 is CASSLAEGRGEQYF. For the CDR3, the DNA is TGTGCCAGCAGCTTAGCGGAGGGTCGAGGCGAGCAGTACTTC.

The V call is TRBV6-4, the J call TRBJ1-1, with 9 bases aligning to TRBD1. Trimming took 3 bases from V and 4 from J; bases not matched to a gene: 6. Germline V CDR1 and CDR2: MRHNA, SNTAGT. This CDR3 has 15 residues. Written as DNA, the CDR3 is TGTGCCAGCAGTGATGGTACAGGGGGCTTCACTGAAGCTTTCTTT. Translation gives CASSDGTGGFTEAFF.

The chain employs TRBV12-5 and TRBJ2-1; 7 bases agree with TRBD2. The CDR3 spans 19 residues. Losses at the gene ends were 7 bases for V and 6 bases for J; bases not matched to a gene: 24. Germline-derived CDR1 and CDR2 are LGHNT and FRNRAP. CDR3 bases: TGTGCTAGTGCCTCTGGCGGGAGCCCCGATGCCGGAAGTCGCAATGAGCAGTTCTTC. The encoded protein is CASASGGSPDAGSRNEQFF. The full variable domain, rest sourced from reference TRBV12-5 and TRBJ2-1, is DARVTQTPRHKVTEMGQEVTMRCQPILGHNTVFWYRQTMMQGLELLAYFRNRAPLDDSGMPKDRFSAEMPDATLATLKIQPSEPRDSAVYFCASASGGSPDAGSRNEQFFGPGTRLTVL.

The chain carries TRBV15 and TRBJ1-6; no reliable D call. V lost 0 bases, J lost 9 bases, and 9 bases lay in between. Germline V CDR1 and CDR2: LNHNV, YYDKDF (reference sequence). The CDR3 has 14 residues. The chain's CDR3 is CATSRDKGGSPLHF. The CDR3 DNA follows: TGTGCCACCAGCAGAGATAAGGGAGGTTCACCCCTCCACTTT.

The V call is TRBV21-1, the J call TRBJ2-6; TRBD1 is the table's D call and was not checked against the DNA. TRBV21-1 is flagged as a pseudogene. This CDR3 has 16 amino acids. As DNA, the CDR3 is TGTGCCAGCGCTTACAGGGGTGGGACTGGGGCCAACGTCCTGACTTTC. Protein: CASAYRGGTGANVLTF.

V and J are TRBV12-5 and TRBJ2-5, with TRBD2 as a possible D gene (5 bases). Trimming took 6 bases from V and 2 from J, leaving 16 bases between them. Germline V lookup: CDR1 LGHNT, CDR2 FRNRAP. The CDR3 sequence is 15 residues long. CDR3 DNA sequence: TGTGCTAGTGGATCTACACTAGTTGAACAAGAGACCCAGTACTTC. Its protein is CASGSTLVEQETQYF.

The chain carries TRBV5-1 and TRBJ2-5, with D tentatively TRBD1 (5 bases). V shed 0 bases and J shed 2 bases, with 17 bases lying between them. This CDR3 has 17 amino acids. In germline, CDR1 is SGHRS, CDR2 YFSETQ. DNA of the CDR3: TGCGCCAGCAGCTTGGCGGGTGGCAGGGTGGGACAAGAGACCCAGTACTTC. This translates into CASSLAGGRVGQETQYF.

The count of this clone is one. This chain links TRBV13 with TRBJ1-4; possibly TRBD1 for D (6 bases). With 6 bases removed from V and 4 bases from J, the gap between germline ends came to 15 bases. Germline assignment: CDR1 PRHDT and CDR2 FYEKMQ (reference sequence). The CDR3 has 15 residues. The DNA for the CDR3 is TGTGCCAGCAGTTACGGACAGTTAGGTAATGAAAAACTGTTTTTT. This sequence encodes CASSYGQLGNEKLFF. The variable domain in full, with the rest retrieved from reference TRBV13 and TRBJ1-4, is AAGVIQSPRHLIKEKRETATLKCYPIPRHDTVYWYQQGPGQDPQFLISFYEKMQSDKGSIPDRFSAQQFSDYHSELNMSSLELGDSALYFCASSYGQLGNEKLFFGSGTQLSVL.

This chain links TRBV6-5 with TRBJ2-1; D is perhaps TRBD2 (6 bases). Trimming stripped 4 bases from V and 8 bases from J, with 21 bases between. CDR3 length equals 16 residues. Germline CDR1 and CDR2: MNHEY and SVGAGI. For the CDR3, the DNA is TGTGCCAGCAGTTCTAGGGACTTCTCAACTTGGGATGAGCAGTTCTTC. Residues: CASSSRDFSTWDEQFF.

The chain employs TRBV27 and TRBJ1-1; 7 bases agree with TRBD1. The CDR3 is 14 amino acids. CDR1 is MNHEY and CDR2 is SMNVEV in the germline V gene (reference sequence). Germline trimming cut 5 bases from V and 4 bases from J; bases unmatched to any gene: 7. CDR3 nucleotide sequence: TGTGCCAGCAGTCGAGGGGGCTCGATCACTGAAGCTTTCTTT. This translates into CASSRGGSITEAFF.

The chain carries TRBV15 and TRBJ1-1; D unclear. This CDR3 spans 15 amino acids. Germline CDR1 reads LNHNV; CDR2 reads YYDKDF (reference sequence). V lost 1 base and J lost 3, with 12 bases in between. The CDR3 nucleotides are TGTGCCACCAGCAGAGTCCGGGAGTACGACACTGAAGCTTTCTTT. It encodes CATSRVREYDTEAFF.

The J gene is TRBJ2-4, the V gene TRBV7-9, with a weak D call TRBD1 (5 bases). V was cut by 0 bases and J by 5 bases, with 8 bases left in between. Germline V gene data show CDR1 as SEHNR and CDR2 as FQNEAQ (reference sequence). The length of the CDR3 is 14 residues. In nucleotides, the CDR3 is TGTGCCAGCAGCTTAGCTGGCAGGGAAAACATTCAGTACTTC. Its protein is CASSLAGRENIQYF.

The rearrangement links TRBV9 to TRBJ1-2, with D hard to call. The CDR3 is 13 amino acids. Germline V gene lookup returns CDR1 SGDLS and CDR2 YYNGEE. Trimming took 0 bases from V and 4 from J, leaving 7 bases between them. The chain's CDR3 is CASSVGASYGYTF. The CDR3 nucleotides read TGTGCCAGCAGCGTAGGGGCCTCCTATGGCTACACCTTC.

The J gene is TRBJ2-7, the V gene TRBV5-5; unclear D gene. The V gene's germline CDR1 is SGHKS and CDR2 YYEKEE (reference sequence). This CDR3 region has 14 residues. The V end was cut by 0 bases, the J end by 0 bases, with 7 bases between. The CDR3 spells CASSLERYSYEQYF. In DNA, the CDR3 is TGTGCCAGCAGCTTGGAGAGGTACTCCTACGAGCAGTACTTC. Full variable domain (missing parts from reference TRBV5-5 and TRBJ2-7): DAGVTQSPTHLIKTRGQQVTLRCSPISGHKSVSWYQQVLGQGPQFIFQYYEKEERGRGNFPDRFSARQFPNYSSELNVNALLLGDSALYLCASSLERYSYEQYFGPGTRLTVT.

The chain has TRBV5-1 and TRBJ2-5; D not resolved. The CDR3 has 14 amino acids. The V gene's germline CDR1 is SGHRS and CDR2 YFSETQ. V dropped 0 bases and J dropped 5 bases, with 11 bases sitting between them. Here the CDR3 DNA reads TGCGCCAGCAGCTTGGCTGGGCGTAGGGAGACCCAGTACTTC. This gives the protein CASSLAGRRETQYF.

The chain is built from TRBV7-6 and TRBJ2-3, with D perhaps matching TRBD2 (6 bases). The germline CDR1 and CDR2 sequences are SGHVS and FNYEAQ. Trimming cost V 5 bases and J 0 bases, with 12 bases left between them. This CDR3 comprises 15 residues. The CDR3, as DNA: TGTGCCAGCAGCCTCGGAGGGGCTAGCACAGATACGCAGTATTTT. Its protein is CASSLGGASTDTQYF. Looking up the rest from reference TRBV7-6 and TRBJ2-3 gives the full variable domain: GAGVSQSPRYKVTKRGQDVALRCDPISGHVSLYWYRQALGQGPEFLTYFNYEAQQDKSGLPNDRFSAERPEGSISTLTIQRTEQRDSAMYRCASSLGGASTDTQYFGPGTRLTVL.

This chain connects TRBV9 to TRBJ2-7, with D maybe TRBD2 (6 bases). Germline V lookup: CDR1 SGDLS, CDR2 YYNGEE. This CDR3 is 16 amino acids long. The V and J ends lost 0 bases and 0 bases respectively, with 13 bases between them. The CDR3 DNA is TGTGCCAGCAGCGTAGGGGGCGGGACGAGCTCCTACGAGCAGTACTTC. It codes for CASSVGGGTSSYEQYF.

The chain employs TRBV25-1 and TRBJ1-6; 7 bases are shared with TRBD1. J was trimmed by 9 bases and V by 2 bases; bases with no gene match: 7. This CDR3 region has 15 residues. Germline CDR1 reads MGHDK; CDR2 reads SYGVNS. The CDR3 protein is CASSERQGRGSPLHF. The CDR3 bases are TGTGCCAGCAGTGAAAGACAGGGTAGGGGTTCACCCCTCCACTTT.

The chain is built from TRBV18 and TRBJ2-1; the D is unclear. The CDR3 runs to 14 residues. V shed 6 bases and J shed 0 bases, with 9 bases lying between them. Germline CDR1 and CDR2: KGHSH and LQKENI. For the CDR3, the DNA is TGTGCCAGCTCCCTCACCGGCTCCTACAATGAGCAGTTCTTC. The encoded protein is CASSLTGSYNEQFF.

V and J are TRBV9 and TRBJ2-5; 8 bases line up with TRBD2. This CDR3 is 14 amino acids long. V trimming: 6 bases; J trimming: 1 base; junction bases outside the gene matches: 5. Germline CDR1 is SGDLS and CDR2 is YYNGEE. DNA for the CDR3: TGTGCCAGCAACAACGGGGGGGCCCAAGAGACCCAGTACTTC. The encoded protein is CASNNGGAQETQYF. Using reference TRBV9 and TRBJ2-5 for the parts outside the CDR3, the full variable domain is DSGVTQTPKHLITATGQRVTLRCSPRSGDLSVYWYQQSLDQGLQFLIQYYNGEERAKGNILERFSAQQFPDLHSELNLSSLELGDSALYFCASNNGGAQETQYFGPGTRLLVL.

Judged by abundance, this clone is medium-sized (0.01 to 0.1%). The CDR3 DNA sequence: TGCGCCAGCAGCCAATTCGAGGGAGTCACTGAAGCTTTCTTT. This translates into CASSQFEGVTEAFF. The gene calls are TRBV4-3 and TRBJ1-1, with D unresolved. This CDR3 has 14 residues. The germline CDR1 and CDR2 sequences are LGHNA and YSLEER. The germline V and J ends were trimmed by 2 bases and 4 bases, with 11 bases remaining between them.

The rearrangement links TRBV15 to TRBJ1-1, with TRBD1 matching over 8 bases. CDR1 and CDR2 from the germline V gene are LNHNV and YYDKDF (reference sequence). The length of the CDR3 is 18 residues. Germline trimming cut 2 bases from V and 0 bases from J; bases unmatched to any gene: 11. CDR3 DNA: TGTGCCACCAGCAGAAGAGACAGGGGCGGTTCGGTGAACACTGAAGCTTTCTTT. Encoded protein: CATSRRDRGGSVNTEAFF.